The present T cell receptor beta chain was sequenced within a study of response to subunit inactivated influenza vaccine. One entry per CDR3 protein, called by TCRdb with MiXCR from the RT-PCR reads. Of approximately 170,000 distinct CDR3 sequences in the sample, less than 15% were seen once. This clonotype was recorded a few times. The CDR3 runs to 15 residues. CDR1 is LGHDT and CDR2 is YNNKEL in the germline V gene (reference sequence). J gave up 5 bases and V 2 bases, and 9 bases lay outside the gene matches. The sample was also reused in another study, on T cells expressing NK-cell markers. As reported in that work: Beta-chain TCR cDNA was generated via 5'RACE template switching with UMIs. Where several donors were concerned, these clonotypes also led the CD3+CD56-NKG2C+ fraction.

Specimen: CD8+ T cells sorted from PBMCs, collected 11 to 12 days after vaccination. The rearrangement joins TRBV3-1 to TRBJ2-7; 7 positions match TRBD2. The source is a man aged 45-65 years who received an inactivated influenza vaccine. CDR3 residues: CASSQSVAGVHEQYF. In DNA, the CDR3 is TGTGCCAGCAGCCAAAGTGTGGCGGGAGTCCACGAGCAGTACTTC.